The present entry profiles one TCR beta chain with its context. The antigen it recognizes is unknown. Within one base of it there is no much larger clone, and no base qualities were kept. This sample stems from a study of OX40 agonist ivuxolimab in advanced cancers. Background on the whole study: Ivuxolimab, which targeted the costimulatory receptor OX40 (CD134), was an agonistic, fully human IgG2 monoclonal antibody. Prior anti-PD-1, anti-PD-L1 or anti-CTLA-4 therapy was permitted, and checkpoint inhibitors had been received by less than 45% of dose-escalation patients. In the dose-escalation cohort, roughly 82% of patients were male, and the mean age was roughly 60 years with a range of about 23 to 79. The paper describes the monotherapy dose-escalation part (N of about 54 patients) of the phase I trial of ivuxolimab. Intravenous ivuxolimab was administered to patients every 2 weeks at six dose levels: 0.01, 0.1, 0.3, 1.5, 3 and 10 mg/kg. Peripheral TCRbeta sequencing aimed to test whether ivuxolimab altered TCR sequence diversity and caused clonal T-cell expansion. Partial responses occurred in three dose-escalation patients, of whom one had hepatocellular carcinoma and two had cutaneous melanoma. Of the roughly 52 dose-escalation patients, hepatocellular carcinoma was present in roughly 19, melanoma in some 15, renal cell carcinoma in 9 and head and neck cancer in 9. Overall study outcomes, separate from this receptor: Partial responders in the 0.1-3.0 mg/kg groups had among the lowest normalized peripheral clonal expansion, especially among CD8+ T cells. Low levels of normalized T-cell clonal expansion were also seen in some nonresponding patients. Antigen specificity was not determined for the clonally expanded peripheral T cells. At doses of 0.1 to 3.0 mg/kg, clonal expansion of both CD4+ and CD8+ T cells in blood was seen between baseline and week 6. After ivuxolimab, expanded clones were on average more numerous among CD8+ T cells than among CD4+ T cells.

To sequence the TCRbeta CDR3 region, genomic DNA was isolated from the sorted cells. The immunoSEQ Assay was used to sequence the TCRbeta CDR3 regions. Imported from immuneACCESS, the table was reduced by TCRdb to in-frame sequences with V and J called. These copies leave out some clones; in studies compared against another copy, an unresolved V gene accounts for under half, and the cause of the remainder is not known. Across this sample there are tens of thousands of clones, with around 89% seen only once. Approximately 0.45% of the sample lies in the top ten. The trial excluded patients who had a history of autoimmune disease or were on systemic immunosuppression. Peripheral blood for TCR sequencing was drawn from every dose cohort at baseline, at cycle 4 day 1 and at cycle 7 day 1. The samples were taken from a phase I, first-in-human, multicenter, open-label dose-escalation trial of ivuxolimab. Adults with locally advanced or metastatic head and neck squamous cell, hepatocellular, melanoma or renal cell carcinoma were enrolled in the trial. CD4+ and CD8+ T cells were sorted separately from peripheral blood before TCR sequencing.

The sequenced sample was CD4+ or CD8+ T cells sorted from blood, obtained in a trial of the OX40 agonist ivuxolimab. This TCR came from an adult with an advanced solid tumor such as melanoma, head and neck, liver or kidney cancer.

The nucleotide sequence is given as TGTGCCAGCAGTGAACGGGCTCCCTCGGCCAACTATGGCTACACCTTC. The resulting protein is CASSERAPSANYGYTF. The chain is assembled from TRBV2 and TRBJ1-2, with no confident D gene call. The germline V gene encodes CDR1 SNHLY and CDR2 FYNNEI. V is pared back by 2 bases and J by 2 bases, with 15 bases lying between the germline termini. Its CDR3 holds 16 amino acids, cysteine through phenylalanine. Only the CDR3 region is kept as DNA, spanning 48 bases read in frame from base 1.